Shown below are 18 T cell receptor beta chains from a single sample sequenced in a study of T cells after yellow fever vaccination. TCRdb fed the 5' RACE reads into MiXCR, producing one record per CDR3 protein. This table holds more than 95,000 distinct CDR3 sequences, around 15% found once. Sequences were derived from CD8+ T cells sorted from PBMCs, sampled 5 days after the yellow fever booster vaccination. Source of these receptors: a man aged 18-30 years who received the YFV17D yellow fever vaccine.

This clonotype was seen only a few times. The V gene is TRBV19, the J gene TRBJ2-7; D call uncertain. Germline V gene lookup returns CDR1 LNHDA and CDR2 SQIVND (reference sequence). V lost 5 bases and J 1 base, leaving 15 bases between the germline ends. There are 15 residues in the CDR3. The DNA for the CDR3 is TGTGCCAGTAGTCCGGGTCCAGTAGCATCCTACGAGCAGTACTTC. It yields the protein CASSPGPVASYEQYF.

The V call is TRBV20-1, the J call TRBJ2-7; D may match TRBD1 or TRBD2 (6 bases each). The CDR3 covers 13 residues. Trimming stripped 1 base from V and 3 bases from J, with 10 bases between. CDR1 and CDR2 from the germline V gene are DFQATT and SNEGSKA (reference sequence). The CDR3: CSARARGLYEQYV. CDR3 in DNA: TGCAGTGCTAGAGCCCGGGGGCTCTACGAGCAGTACGTC.

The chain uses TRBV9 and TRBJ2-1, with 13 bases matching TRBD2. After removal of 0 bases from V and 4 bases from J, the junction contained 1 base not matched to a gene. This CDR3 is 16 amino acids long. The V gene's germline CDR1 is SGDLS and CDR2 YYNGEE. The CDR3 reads CASSVAGLAGYNEQFF. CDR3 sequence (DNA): TGTGCCAGCAGCGTAGCGGGACTAGCGGGGTACAATGAGCAGTTCTTC.

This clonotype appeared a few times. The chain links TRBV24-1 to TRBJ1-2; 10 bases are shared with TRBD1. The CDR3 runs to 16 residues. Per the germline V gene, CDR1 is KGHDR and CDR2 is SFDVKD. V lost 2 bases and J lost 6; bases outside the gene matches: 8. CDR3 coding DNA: TGTGCCACCAGTGATTGGGGGACAGGGGAATTTCATGGCTACACCTTC. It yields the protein CATSDWGTGEFHGYTF.

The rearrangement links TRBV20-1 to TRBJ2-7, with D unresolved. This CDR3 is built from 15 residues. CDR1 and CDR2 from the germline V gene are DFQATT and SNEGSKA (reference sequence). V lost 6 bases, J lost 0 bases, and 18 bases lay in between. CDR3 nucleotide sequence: TGCAGTGCCAGATCAGACTCTACGAGCTCCTACGAGCAGTACTTC. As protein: CSARSDSTSSYEQYF.

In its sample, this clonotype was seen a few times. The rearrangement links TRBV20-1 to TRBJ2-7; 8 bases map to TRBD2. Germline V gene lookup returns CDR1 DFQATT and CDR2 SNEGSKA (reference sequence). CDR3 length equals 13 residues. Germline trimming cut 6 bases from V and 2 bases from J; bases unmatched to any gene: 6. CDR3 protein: CSAPGLDTYEQYV. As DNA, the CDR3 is TGCAGTGCGCCGGGACTAGACACCTACGAGCAGTACGTC.

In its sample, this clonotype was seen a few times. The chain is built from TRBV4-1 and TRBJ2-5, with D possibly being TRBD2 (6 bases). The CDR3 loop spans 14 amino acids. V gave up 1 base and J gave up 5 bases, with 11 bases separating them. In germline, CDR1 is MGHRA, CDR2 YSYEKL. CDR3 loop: CASSQGGGLETQYF. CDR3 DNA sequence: TGCGCCAGCAGCCAAGGTGGAGGGTTGGAGACCCAGTACTTC.

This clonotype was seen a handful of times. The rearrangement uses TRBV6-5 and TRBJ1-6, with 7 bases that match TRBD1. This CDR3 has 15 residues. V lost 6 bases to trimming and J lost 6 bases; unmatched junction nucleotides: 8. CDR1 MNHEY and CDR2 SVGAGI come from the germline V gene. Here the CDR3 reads CASRQYRGGNSPLHF. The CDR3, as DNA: TGTGCCAGCAGGCAGTACAGGGGAGGTAATTCACCCCTCCACTTT.

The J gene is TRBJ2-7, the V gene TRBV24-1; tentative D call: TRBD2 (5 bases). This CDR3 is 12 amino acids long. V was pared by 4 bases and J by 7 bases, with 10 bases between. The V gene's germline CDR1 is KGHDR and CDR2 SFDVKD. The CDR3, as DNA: TGTGCCACCAGTGACCTCCGGGGTGAGCAGTACTTC. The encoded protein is CATSDLRGEQYF.

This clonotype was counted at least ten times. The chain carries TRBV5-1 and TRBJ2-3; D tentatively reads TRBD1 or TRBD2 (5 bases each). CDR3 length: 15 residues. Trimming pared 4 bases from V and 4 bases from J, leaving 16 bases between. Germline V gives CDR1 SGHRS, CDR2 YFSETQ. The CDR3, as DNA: TGCGCCAGCAGCCTGGACTTAGGGGTTGCAGATACGCAGTATTTT. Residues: CASSLDLGVADTQYF.

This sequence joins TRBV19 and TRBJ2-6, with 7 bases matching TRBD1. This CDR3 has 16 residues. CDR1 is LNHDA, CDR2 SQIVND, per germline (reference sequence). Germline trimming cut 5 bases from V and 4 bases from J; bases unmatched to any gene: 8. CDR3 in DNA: TGTGCCAGTAGTCATCGACAGGGTCGCGGGGCCAACGTCCTGACTTTC. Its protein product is CASSHRQGRGANVLTF.

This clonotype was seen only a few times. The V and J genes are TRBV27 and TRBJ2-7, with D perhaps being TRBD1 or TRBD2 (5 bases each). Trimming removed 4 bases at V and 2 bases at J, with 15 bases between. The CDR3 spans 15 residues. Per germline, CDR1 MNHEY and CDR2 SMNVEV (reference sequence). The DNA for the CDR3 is TGTGCCAGCAGTTCCTTTTCCGGGACGGCCTACGAGCAGTACTTC. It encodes CASSSFSGTAYEQYF.

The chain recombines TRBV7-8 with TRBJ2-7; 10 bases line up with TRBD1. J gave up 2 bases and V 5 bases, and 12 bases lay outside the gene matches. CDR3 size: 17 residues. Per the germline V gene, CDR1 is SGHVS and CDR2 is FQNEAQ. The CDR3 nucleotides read TGTGCCAGCAGCAAAACTCCGGGACAGGGGCTGACCTACGAGCAGTACGTC. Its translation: CASSKTPGQGLTYEQYV.

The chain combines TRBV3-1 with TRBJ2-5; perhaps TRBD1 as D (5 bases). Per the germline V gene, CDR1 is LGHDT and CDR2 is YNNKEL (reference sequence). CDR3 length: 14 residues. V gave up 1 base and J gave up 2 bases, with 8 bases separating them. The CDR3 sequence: CASSQVGVQETQYF. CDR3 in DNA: TGTGCCAGCAGCCAAGTAGGGGTACAAGAGACCCAGTACTTC.

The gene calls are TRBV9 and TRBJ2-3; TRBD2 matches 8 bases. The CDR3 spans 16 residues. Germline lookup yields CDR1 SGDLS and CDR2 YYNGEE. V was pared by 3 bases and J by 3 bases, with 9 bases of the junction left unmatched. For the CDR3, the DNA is TGTGCCAGCAGCGCCCCTCAGGCGGGGGGAACAGATACGCAGTATTTT. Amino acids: CASSAPQAGGTDTQYF.

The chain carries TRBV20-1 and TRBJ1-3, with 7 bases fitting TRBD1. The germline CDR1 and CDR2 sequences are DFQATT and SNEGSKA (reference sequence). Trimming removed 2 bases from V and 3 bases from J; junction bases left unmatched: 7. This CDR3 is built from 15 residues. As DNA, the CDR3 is TGCAGTGCTAGACCGGGACAGTATATTGGAAACACCATATATTTT. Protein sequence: CSARPGQYIGNTIYF.

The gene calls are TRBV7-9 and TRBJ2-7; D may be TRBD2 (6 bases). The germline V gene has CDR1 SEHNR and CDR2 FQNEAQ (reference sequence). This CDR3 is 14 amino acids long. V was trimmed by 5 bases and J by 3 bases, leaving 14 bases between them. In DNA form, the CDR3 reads TGTGCCAGCAGCGATCCGGGACTGGGCTACGAGCAGTACTTC. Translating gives CASSDPGLGYEQYF.

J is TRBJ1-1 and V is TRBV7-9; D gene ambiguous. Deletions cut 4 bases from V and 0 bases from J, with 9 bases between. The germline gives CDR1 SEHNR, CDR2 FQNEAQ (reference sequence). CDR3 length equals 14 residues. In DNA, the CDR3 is TGTGCCAGCAGCTCGACAAGACTGAACACTGAAGCTTTCTTT. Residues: CASSSTRLNTEAFF.